The 21 T cell receptor beta chains below all came from one sample that was sequenced in a study of blood T cell repertoires in COVID-19. The assay was immunoSEQ multiplex PCR, and TCRdb's table has in-frame clones only and misses some. The sample carries approximately 30,000 clones, over 75% recorded once. The sequencing sample was made of peripheral blood. These receptors came from a human donor in a cohort sampled during active COVID-19.

The chain recombines TRBV11-2 with TRBJ1-4, with 7 bases fitting TRBD1. V trimming: 4 bases; J trimming: 0 bases; junction bases outside the gene matches: 11. In germline, CDR1 is SGHAT, CDR2 FQNNGV. The CDR3 covers 18 residues. The CDR3 bases are TGTGCCAGCAGCTATTTCCCAGGGGGAAGTGCAACTAATGAAAAACTGTTTTTT. This sequence encodes CASSYFPGGSATNEKLFF.

The chain couples TRBV6-5 to TRBJ2-1; 10 positions agree with TRBD2. This CDR3 contains 14 residues. Germline V gene data show CDR1 as MNHEY and CDR2 as SVGAGI. V shed 4 bases and J 7 bases; nucleotides not matched to a gene: 4. The CDR3 region has the DNA TGTGCCAGCAGTTCCGGGACTAGCGAAAATGAGCAGTTCTTC. It is translated as CASSSGTSENEQFF.

Remarks on this clone: Germline is not matched at one junction end, which may reflect a read error. V usage is TRBV2 and J usage is TRBJ2-1; TRBD2 is a possible D gene (6 bases). The germline CDR1 and CDR2 sequences are SNHLY and FYNNEI. The CDR3 length is 14 residues. This CDR3 reads CASREEGLSIEQFF. Here the CDR3 DNA reads TGTGCCAGCAGGGAAGAGGGACTTTCTATTGAGCAGTTCTTC.

The chain recombines TRBV6-5 with TRBJ2-4, with D possibly matching TRBD2 (6 bases). Germline CDR1 MNHEY, CDR2 SVGAGI. The germline V and J ends were trimmed by 7 bases and 4 bases, with 11 bases remaining between them. This CDR3 is built from 13 residues. The CDR3 spells CASKGGLKNIQYF. The DNA for the CDR3 is TGTGCCAGCAAGGGAGGACTGAAAAACATTCAGTACTTC.

This chain joins TRBV4-1 and TRBJ2-3, with TRBD1 matching over 7 bases. This CDR3 contains 14 residues. The V and J ends lost 3 bases and 1 base, in that order; junction bases with no gene match: 1. The germline gives CDR1 MGHRA, CDR2 YSYEKL. The CDR3 DNA is TGCGCCAGCAGCCACCAGGGGGGCACAGATACGCAGTATTTT. Protein product: CASSHQGGTDTQYF.

The chain joins TRBV5-1 to TRBJ1-2; D call uncertain. Germline V gene lookup returns CDR1 SGHRS and CDR2 YFSETQ. The CDR3 is 13 amino acids. Trimming took off 4 bases at V and 4 bases at J, with 11 bases between the two ends. CDR3 coding DNA: TGCGCCAGCAGCGTGCGTGATCGCTATGGCTACACCTTC. As protein: CASSVRDRYGYTF.

This clone appeared once. The V call is TRBV7-9, the J call TRBJ2-5, with D possibly TRBD2 on 5 matching bases. The germline CDR1 and CDR2 sequences are SEHNR and FQNEAQ (reference sequence). Trimming took off 5 bases at V and 2 bases at J, with 12 bases between the two ends. This CDR3 region has 14 residues. CDR3 sequence (DNA): TGTGCCAGCAGCCAGCTGACGGGACAAGAGACCCAGTACTTC. Translated: CASSQLTGQETQYF.

In its sample, this clone was seen a few times. The chain carries TRBV15 and TRBJ2-7; 10 nucleotides line up with TRBD1. J gave up 5 bases and V 2 bases, and 6 bases lay outside the gene matches. CDR1 LNHNV and CDR2 YYDKDF come from the germline V gene (reference sequence). This CDR3 region has 15 residues. CDR3 in amino acids: CATSRLDGQGDEQYF. DNA of the CDR3: TGTGCCACCAGCAGACTAGACGGACAGGGGGACGAGCAGTACTTC.

The J gene is TRBJ1-2, the V gene TRBV29-1; 10 positions agree with TRBD1. The CDR3 covers 15 residues. Germline V CDR1 and CDR2: SQVTM, ANQGSEA. With 0 bases clipped from V and 3 bases from J, the junction kept 4 bases outside the gene matches. CDR3 in DNA: TGCAGCGTTGAAGAGGGACAGGGGCCTCACTATGGCTACACCTTC. It specifies CSVEEGQGPHYGYTF. Looking up the rest from reference TRBV29-1 and TRBJ1-2 gives the full variable domain: SAVISQKPSRDICQRGTSLTIQCQVDSQVTMMFWYRQQPGQSLTLIATANQGSEATYESGFVIDKFPISRPNLTFSTLTVSNMSPEDSSIYLCSVEEGQGPHYGYTFGSGTRLTVV.

V is TRBV12-3 or TRBV12-4 and J is TRBJ2-7; D gene unclear. The CDR3 totals 13 residues. Trimming pared 3 bases from V and 3 bases from J, leaving 9 bases between. The CDR3 region has the DNA TGTGCCAGCAGTTTTGACTCCAACTACGAGCAGTACTTC. Translated, it gives CASSFDSNYEQYF.

This chain connects TRBV6-1 to TRBJ1-4; no clear D gene. This CDR3 contains 17 residues. Per the germline V gene, CDR1 is MNHNS and CDR2 is SASEGT. V lost 2 bases and J lost 0, with 13 bases in between. The CDR3 sequence: CASSENKWSATNEKLFF. CDR3 in DNA: TGTGCCAGCAGTGAAAACAAATGGAGTGCAACTAATGAAAAACTGTTTTTT.

The V call is TRBV5-1, the J call TRBJ2-7, with 10 bases lining up with TRBD1. CDR1 SGHRS and CDR2 YFSETQ come from the germline V gene. The J segment lost 2 bases and the V segment lost 0 bases, leaving 8 bases of the junction unmatched. CDR3 size: 17 residues. CDR3 sequence: CASSLDMWGTGAYEQYF. In nucleotides, the CDR3 is TGCGCCAGCAGCTTGGACATGTGGGGGACAGGGGCCTACGAGCAGTACTTC. The variable domain in full, completed from reference TRBV5-1 and TRBJ2-7, reads KAGVTQTPRYLIKTRGQQVTLSCSPISGHRSVSWYQQTPGQGLQFLFEYFSETQRNKGNFPGRFSGRQFSNSRSEMNVSTLELGDSALYLCASSLDMWGTGAYEQYFGPGTRLTVT.

The rearrangement links TRBV2 to TRBJ1-5; 8 bases fit TRBD1. After removal of 6 bases from V and 3 bases from J, the junction contained 7 bases not matched to a gene. Germline CDR1 SNHLY, CDR2 FYNNEI. The CDR3 totals 15 residues. CDR3 protein: CASSDGTGYNQPQHF. CDR3 bases: TGTGCCAGCAGCGACGGGACAGGCTACAATCAGCCCCAGCATTTT.

The gene calls are TRBV10-3 and TRBJ2-5; 10 nucleotides match TRBD2. This CDR3 comprises 14 residues. V was clipped by 0 bases and J by 5 bases; unmatched bases: 0. The germline V gene encodes CDR1 ENHRY and CDR2 SYGVKD. The CDR3 reads CAISESTSGETQYF. DNA for the CDR3: TGTGCCATCAGTGAGTCGACTAGCGGGGAGACCCAGTACTTC.

This clone came up once. The chain has TRBV3-1 (or the pseudogene TRBV3-2) and TRBJ2-7; 8 bases are a match to TRBD2. CDR1 is LGHDT, CDR2 YNNKEL, per germline (reference sequence). The ends lost 4 bases at V and 3 bases at J; junction bases unmatched: 5. This CDR3 spans 14 amino acids. CDR3 DNA: TGTGCCAGCAGCCCCCGGGAGGGCTTCTACGAGCAGTACTTC. Translated, it gives CASSPREGFYEQYF.

CDR3 nucleotides: TGTGCCAGCAGACGGACAGAGTATGGCTACACCTTC. Translation: CASRRTEYGYTF. The rearrangement links TRBV12-3 or TRBV12-4 to TRBJ1-2; tentatively, D is TRBD1 (6 bases). V was cut by 6 bases and J by 5 bases, with 10 bases left in between. The CDR3 runs 12 residues.

CDR3 in DNA: TGTGCCAGCAGTTTAAGGGGTTGGCGGGGGCGGCCTGATCAGCCCCAGCATTTT. Amino acids: CASSLRGWRGRPDQPQHF. The genes are TRBV28 and TRBJ1-5, with D perhaps matching TRBD1 (6 bases). Per germline, CDR1 MDHEN and CDR2 SYDVKM. The CDR3 totals 18 residues. The V gene lost 2 bases and the J gene lost 5 bases, with 22 bases spanning the gap.

Written as DNA, the CDR3 is TGTGCCAGCAGCTTTTGGGGCCTAGCGGGGGGAATCTACGAGCAGTACTTC. It specifies CASSFWGLAGGIYEQYF. The chain couples TRBV7-2 to TRBJ2-7; 11 nucleotides line up with TRBD2. The CDR3 has 17 residues. V trimming: 3 bases; J trimming: 3 bases; junction bases outside the gene matches: 10. Germline CDR1 SGHTA, CDR2 FQGNSA.

This chain joins TRBV4-2 and TRBJ2-7; 7 bases line up with TRBD2. CDR3 length: 11 amino acids. The germline gives CDR1 LGHNA, CDR2 YNFKEQ. J gave up 7 bases and V 3 bases, and 0 bases lay outside the gene matches. CDR3: CASSHGGEQYF. The CDR3 nucleotides read TGTGCCAGCAGCCACGGGGGGGAGCAGTACTTC.

This clone was seen more than once but under ten times. The chain links TRBV11-2 to TRBJ2-7; perhaps TRBD2 as D (5 bases). V was clipped by 8 bases and J by 4 bases, with 9 bases between them. Germline values: CDR1 SGHAT, CDR2 FQNNGV. The CDR3 totals 11 residues. The CDR3 DNA follows: TGTGCCAGCCTCGGGGTGTACGAGCAGTACTTC. Amino acids: CASLGVYEQYF.

The genes are TRBV11-3 and TRBJ2-1, with 10 bases fitting TRBD2. Germline assignment: CDR1 SGHNT and CDR2 YENEEA. The CDR3 runs to 15 residues. With 4 bases clipped from V and 6 bases from J, the junction kept 6 bases outside the gene matches. The CDR3 bases are TGTGCCAGCAGCTCACCCGGGACTAGCGTCAATGAGCAGTTCTTC. This encodes CASSSPGTSVNEQFF.